The T cell receptor (beta chain) described here comes from a study of T cells in Graves' hyperthyroidism and ophthalmopathy. Note on this clonotype: The antigen remains unidentified.

Amplified regions were TCR beta CDR3 sequences from RNA transcripts. Using the HTBI primer set, a first-round RT-PCR was run on the TCR CDR3. MiXCR, applied by TCRdb to the multiplex PCR reads, yields one record per CDR3 protein. The sample has 690,000 or so distinct CDR3 sequences; approximately 19% are singletons. Per germline, CDR1 SGDLS and CDR2 YYNGEE. V lost 4 bases and J lost 4, with 11 bases in between. This CDR3 spans 13 amino acids. Overall study results and limits: Within blood appeared most thyroid clonotypes that had expanded above 0.001. In simple terms, a model built on 13 V-J features told ophthalmopathy apart from stable hyperthyroidism.

Sequencing was carried out using blood. This TCR derives from a woman in her forties or fifties with Graves' hyperthyroidism that later progressed to Graves' ophthalmopathy. The rearrangement links TRBV9 to TRBJ1-1; D gene unclear. CDR3: CASSPPSGTEAFF. The CDR3 DNA is TGTGCCAGCAGCCCCCCTTCGGGCACTGAAGCTTTCTTT.